The rows below give T cell receptor beta chains drawn from one sample of a study of T cell responses to AZD1222 COVID-19 vaccine. Profiling relied on immunoSEQ multiplex PCR, and the TCRdb table lists in-frame clones only, not all of them. This repertoire shows about 100,000 clones, about 86% found once; its top ten account for 1.4%. The sequences come from peripheral blood, collected on day 0 of AZD1222 vaccination. The origin of the receptors is an adult in good health. Both conserved end residues are part of each CDR3. D genes are given only for firm matches. Clone size, where shown, is once, few, many, or a class for clones that have expanded.

cdr3_length: 16
clone_size: -
d_call: TRBD2
v_call: TRBV4-2
j_call: TRBJ2-1
cdr3_aa: CASSQEGTSGDVKQFF
cdr3_nt: TGTGCCAGCAGCCAAGAGGGGACTAGCGGGGACGTTAAGCAGTTCTTC

cdr3_length: 13
clone_size: -
d_call: -
v_call: TRBV4-2
j_call: TRBJ2-1
cdr3_aa: CASSQESYDEQFF
cdr3_nt: TGTGCCAGCAGCCAAGAAAGCTACGATGAGCAGTTCTTC

cdr3_length: 16
clone_size: -
d_call: -
v_call: TRBV19
j_call: TRBJ1-4
cdr3_aa: CASSTSRGYANEKLFF
cdr3_nt: TGTGCCAGTAGTACCTCCAGGGGTTATGCTAATGAAAAACTGTTTTTT

cdr3_length: 13
clone_size: -
d_call: -
v_call: TRBV12-3/TRBV12-4
j_call: TRBJ1-2
cdr3_aa: CASSFGGAYGYTF
cdr3_nt: TGTGCCAGCAGTTTTGGAGGGGCTTATGGCTACACCTTC

cdr3_length: 15
clone_size: -
d_call: TRBD1
v_call: TRBV5-1
j_call: TRBJ2-1
cdr3_aa: CASSLEGGGYRWQFF
cdr3_nt: TGCGCCAGCAGCTTGGAAGGGGGCGGGTATCGGTGGCAGTTCTTC

cdr3_length: 16
clone_size: -
d_call: -
v_call: TRBV4-3
j_call: TRBJ2-2
cdr3_aa: CASSQDWPGNTGELFF
cdr3_nt: TGCGCCAGCAGCCAAGATTGGCCAGGGAACACCGGGGAGCTGTTTTTT

cdr3_length: 12
clone_size: -
d_call: TRBD1
v_call: TRBV10-3
j_call: TRBJ1-2
cdr3_aa: CAISDGTEGYTF
cdr3_nt: TGTGCCATCAGTGATGGGACAGAAGGCTACACCTTC

cdr3_length: 19
clone_size: -
d_call: -
v_call: TRBV4-2
j_call: TRBJ1-3
cdr3_aa: CASSQVSPGSVYSGNTIYF
cdr3_nt: TGTGCCAGCAGCCAAGTCTCTCCGGGCTCGGTCTACTCTGGAAACACCATATATTTT

cdr3_length: 12
clone_size: -
d_call: -
v_call: TRBV27
j_call: TRBJ1-6
cdr3_aa: CASSLKVSPLHF
cdr3_nt: TGTGCCAGCAGTTTAAAGGTTTCACCCCTCCACTTT

cdr3_length: 17
clone_size: once
d_call: -
v_call: TRBV3-1/TRBV3-2
j_call: TRBJ1-3
cdr3_aa: CASSQDAVSSSGNTIYF
cdr3_nt: TGTGCCAGCAGCCAAGATGCCGTCAGCTCCTCTGGAAACACCATATATTTT

cdr3_length: 16
clone_size: -
d_call: -
v_call: TRBV18
j_call: TRBJ2-7
cdr3_aa: CASSPTGLGAHYEQYF
cdr3_nt: TGTGCCAGCTCACCGACCGGGTTAGGAGCACACTACGAGCAGTACTTC

cdr3_length: 15
clone_size: -
d_call: -
v_call: TRBV10-1
j_call: TRBJ1-6
cdr3_aa: CASSEWGAYNSPLHF
cdr3_nt: TGCGCCAGCAGTGAGTGGGGGGCCTATAATTCACCCCTCCACTTT

cdr3_length: 15
clone_size: -
d_call: TRBD1
v_call: TRBV5-1
j_call: TRBJ1-1
cdr3_aa: CASSTRTGWNTEAFF
cdr3_nt: TGCGCCAGCAGCACCAGGACAGGGTGGAACACTGAAGCTTTCTTT

cdr3_length: 14
clone_size: -
d_call: -
v_call: TRBV3-1/TRBV3-2
j_call: TRBJ2-1
cdr3_aa: CASTPGREYNEQFF
cdr3_nt: TGTGCCAGCACCCCGGGGAGAGAATATAATGAGCAGTTCTTC

cdr3_length: 14
clone_size: -
d_call: -
v_call: TRBV3-1/TRBV3-2
j_call: TRBJ1-2
cdr3_aa: CASSQGGSNYGYTF
cdr3_nt: TGTGCCAGCAGCCAGGGCGGTTCTAACTATGGCTACACCTTC

cdr3_length: 14
clone_size: -
d_call: -
v_call: TRBV28
j_call: TRBJ1-1
cdr3_aa: CASSLWGANTEAFF
cdr3_nt: TGTGCCAGCAGTTTATGGGGCGCGAACACTGAAGCTTTCTTT

cdr3_length: 14
clone_size: once
d_call: -
v_call: TRBV15
j_call: TRBJ1-1
cdr3_aa: CATSSGVAHTEAFF
cdr3_nt: TGTGCCACCAGCAGCGGCGTGGCCCACACTGAAGCTTTCTTT

cdr3_length: 12
clone_size: -
d_call: -
v_call: TRBV20-1
j_call: TRBJ1-2
cdr3_aa: CSASGRGYGYTF
cdr3_nt: TGCAGTGCTAGTGGCAGGGGCTATGGCTACACCTTC

cdr3_length: 14
clone_size: -
d_call: TRBD2
v_call: TRBV20-1
j_call: TRBJ2-7
cdr3_aa: CSASLAGAAYEQYF
cdr3_nt: TGCAGTGCTAGTCTAGCGGGAGCGGCCTACGAGCAGTACTTC

cdr3_length: 15
clone_size: -
d_call: TRBD2
v_call: TRBV18
j_call: TRBJ2-1
cdr3_aa: CASSPSGGSYNEQFF
cdr3_nt: TGTGCCAGCTCACCAAGCGGGGGCTCCTACAATGAGCAGTTCTTC

cdr3_length: 14
clone_size: -
d_call: -
v_call: TRBV7-2
j_call: TRBJ1-2
cdr3_aa: CASNLPGRDYGYTF
cdr3_nt: TGTGCCAGCAACCTTCCCGGCAGGGACTATGGCTACACCTTC

cdr3_length: 14
clone_size: -
d_call: -
v_call: TRBV7-8
j_call: TRBJ2-1
cdr3_aa: CASGEQESYNEQFF
cdr3_nt: TGTGCCAGCGGCGAACAGGAATCCTACAATGAGCAGTTCTTC

cdr3_length: 16
clone_size: -
d_call: TRBD2
v_call: TRBV24-1
j_call: TRBJ2-1
cdr3_aa: CATSDWTSGIYNEQFF
cdr3_nt: TGTGCCACCAGTGATTGGACTAGCGGGATCTACAATGAGCAGTTCTTC

cdr3_length: 15
clone_size: -
d_call: -
v_call: TRBV28
j_call: TRBJ1-5
cdr3_aa: CASSTGLGRSQPQHF
cdr3_nt: TGTGCCAGCAGTACAGGGTTGGGGAGAAGTCAGCCCCAGCATTTT

cdr3_length: 13
clone_size: -
d_call: TRBD2
v_call: TRBV5-6
j_call: TRBJ2-7
cdr3_aa: CASSSTSFFEQYF
cdr3_nt: TGTGCCAGCAGTTCGACTAGCTTTTTCGAGCAGTACTTC

cdr3_length: 15
clone_size: -
d_call: TRBD1
v_call: TRBV18
j_call: TRBJ1-5
cdr3_aa: CASSPPGQSYQPQHF
cdr3_nt: TGTGCCAGCTCACCCCCGGGACAGTCGTATCAGCCCCAGCATTTT

cdr3_length: 15
clone_size: -
d_call: -
v_call: TRBV4-1
j_call: TRBJ2-7
cdr3_aa: CASSQDRGVRGEQYF
cdr3_nt: TGCGCCAGCAGCCAAGATAGAGGGGTTCGGGGCGAGCAGTACTTC

cdr3_length: 16
clone_size: -
d_call: TRBD2
v_call: TRBV28
j_call: TRBJ2-2
cdr3_aa: CASSLLAGTYTGELFF
cdr3_nt: TGTGCCAGCAGTTTGCTAGCGGGAACGTACACCGGGGAGCTGTTTTTT

cdr3_length: 16
clone_size: once
d_call: TRBD1
v_call: TRBV28
j_call: TRBJ1-1
cdr3_aa: CASSPRTGGMNTEAFF
cdr3_nt: TGTGCCAGCAGTCCACGGACAGGGGGTATGAACACTGAAGCTTTCTTT

cdr3_length: 14
clone_size: -
d_call: -
v_call: TRBV9
j_call: TRBJ1-3
cdr3_aa: CASSGGPAGNTIYF
cdr3_nt: TGTGCCAGCAGCGGAGGGCCAGCCGGAAACACCATATATTTT

cdr3_length: 18
clone_size: -
d_call: TRBD1
v_call: TRBV7-3
j_call: TRBJ1-4
cdr3_aa: CASSLPMTGSSANEKLFF
cdr3_nt: TGTGCCAGCAGCCTACCCATGACAGGGAGTAGCGCTAATGAAAAACTGTTTTTT

cdr3_length: 15
clone_size: -
d_call: -
v_call: TRBV6-1
j_call: TRBJ2-7
cdr3_aa: CASSEGRTQTYEQYF
cdr3_nt: TGTGCCAGCAGTGAAGGCAGGACCCAAACCTACGAGCAGTACTTC

cdr3_length: 12
clone_size: -
d_call: -
v_call: TRBV7-2
j_call: TRBJ1-4
cdr3_aa: CASSQGPEKLFF
cdr3_nt: TGTGCCAGCAGCCAAGGGCCCGAAAAACTGTTTTTT

cdr3_length: 18
clone_size: -
d_call: TRBD2
v_call: TRBV5-1
j_call: TRBJ2-2
cdr3_aa: CASSFLSLQAGGPGELFF
cdr3_nt: TGCGCCAGCAGCTTCCTTTCCCTCCAAGCGGGAGGCCCCGGGGAGCTGTTTTTT

cdr3_length: 11
clone_size: -
d_call: -
v_call: TRBV7-2
j_call: TRBJ2-4
cdr3_aa: CASSLGDIQYF
cdr3_nt: TGTGCCAGCAGCTTGGGGGACATTCAGTACTTC

cdr3_length: 13
clone_size: -
d_call: TRBD2
v_call: TRBV18
j_call: TRBJ2-1
cdr3_aa: CASSPPAREGQFF
cdr3_nt: TGTGCCAGCTCACCCCCGGCGCGGGAGGGTCAGTTCTTC

cdr3_length: 17
clone_size: once
d_call: TRBD2
v_call: TRBV27
j_call: TRBJ2-1
cdr3_aa: CASSFPTSGRLHNEQFF
cdr3_nt: TGTGCCAGCAGTTTCCCGACTAGCGGGAGGTTGCACAATGAGCAGTTCTTC

cdr3_length: 15
clone_size: -
d_call: -
v_call: TRBV3-1/TRBV3-2
j_call: TRBJ2-2
cdr3_aa: CASSKPGTNTGELFF
cdr3_nt: TGTGCCAGCAGCAAACCCGGGACCAACACCGGGGAGCTGTTTTTT

cdr3_length: 13
clone_size: -
d_call: -
v_call: TRBV30
j_call: TRBJ2-7
cdr3_aa: CAWRGGHPLEQYF
cdr3_nt: TGTGCCTGGAGGGGGGGTCATCCCCTCGAGCAGTACTTC

cdr3_length: 11
clone_size: -
d_call: -
v_call: TRBV15
j_call: TRBJ1-1
cdr3_aa: CATSRLVEAFF
cdr3_nt: TGTGCCACCAGCCGCTTGGTTGAGGCTTTCTTT

cdr3_length: 14
clone_size: -
d_call: TRBD1
v_call: TRBV27
j_call: TRBJ1-2
cdr3_aa: CASSFRQGAYGYTF
cdr3_nt: TGTGCCAGCAGTTTTCGGCAGGGGGCCTATGGCTACACCTTC

cdr3_length: 15
clone_size: -
d_call: -
v_call: TRBV28
j_call: TRBJ1-1
cdr3_aa: CASSPGRVGHTEAFF
cdr3_nt: TGTGCCAGCAGTCCCGGACGAGTCGGGCACACTGAAGCTTTCTTT

cdr3_length: 12
clone_size: -
d_call: -
v_call: TRBV6-5
j_call: TRBJ1-2
cdr3_aa: CASRPRGRGYTF
cdr3_nt: TGTGCCAGCAGGCCCAGGGGCCGTGGCTACACCTTC

cdr3_length: 13
clone_size: -
d_call: -
v_call: TRBV5-4
j_call: TRBJ2-1
cdr3_aa: CASLYGRDNEQFF
cdr3_nt: TGTGCCAGCCTATATGGAAGAGACAATGAGCAGTTCTTC

cdr3_length: 13
clone_size: -
d_call: -
v_call: TRBV25-1
j_call: TRBJ1-1
cdr3_aa: CASTGHLNTEAFF
cdr3_nt: TGTGCCAGTACTGGCCACCTGAACACTGAAGCTTTCTTT

cdr3_length: 14
clone_size: -
d_call: TRBD1
v_call: TRBV7-2
j_call: TRBJ1-2
cdr3_aa: CASSPGQGAGGYTF
cdr3_nt: TGTGCCAGCAGCCCCGGACAGGGGGCAGGTGGCTACACCTTC

cdr3_length: 11
clone_size: once
d_call: -
v_call: TRBV10-3
j_call: TRBJ1-1
cdr3_aa: CAISGTFEAFF
cdr3_nt: TGTGCCATCAGTGGGACGTTTGAAGCTTTCTTT

cdr3_length: 17
clone_size: -
d_call: TRBD1
v_call: TRBV4-2
j_call: TRBJ1-2
cdr3_aa: CASSPTGGYNLNYGYTF
cdr3_nt: TGTGCCAGCAGCCCGACAGGGGGGTATAACCTAAACTATGGCTACACCTTC

cdr3_length: 15
clone_size: -
d_call: TRBD2
v_call: TRBV19
j_call: TRBJ2-3
cdr3_aa: CASSKEREGLDTQYF
cdr3_nt: TGTGCCAGTAGTAAGGAGCGGGAGGGCCTTGATACGCAGTATTTT

cdr3_length: 15
clone_size: -
d_call: -
v_call: TRBV7-8
j_call: TRBJ1-1
cdr3_aa: CASSGQGIGNTEAFF
cdr3_nt: TGTGCCAGCAGCGGGCAGGGGATAGGGAACACTGAAGCTTTCTTT

cdr3_length: 16
clone_size: -
d_call: -
v_call: TRBV7-9
j_call: TRBJ1-5
cdr3_aa: CASSSETGHSNQPQHF
cdr3_nt: TGTGCCAGCAGCTCGGAGACAGGACATAGCAATCAGCCCCAGCATTTT

cdr3_length: 11
clone_size: -
d_call: -
v_call: TRBV28
j_call: TRBJ2-1
cdr3_aa: CASEGINEQFF
cdr3_nt: TGTGCCTCGGAGGGGATCAATGAGCAGTTCTTC

cdr3_length: 12
clone_size: once
d_call: -
v_call: TRBV7-2
j_call: TRBJ2-3
cdr3_aa: CASSHPERAQYF
cdr3_nt: TGTGCCAGCAGCCACCCGGAGCGGGCGCAGTATTTT